These T cell receptor beta chains were read from a single sample in a study of Ad26.COV2.S vaccination and SARS-CoV-2 variants. Method: immunoSEQ multiplex PCR; TCRdb's copy keeps in-frame clones and lacks some. This table holds hundreds of thousands of clones, around 86% found once. Sequenced material: peripheral blood, taken in a trial of Ad26.COV2.S vaccine versus placebo. The source is a person aged 18-60 years who received the Ad26.COV2.S COVID-19 vaccine or a placebo. CDR3s include the opening cysteine and the closing phenylalanine or tryptophan. Each record gives: J gene, V gene, clone size, D gene, CDR3 DNA, CDR3 protein. D genes are given only for firm matches. Expanded clones are given a class, and other clones once, few, many or no size at all.

j_gene: TRBJ2-5; v_gene: TRBV5-5; abundance: .; d_gene: TRBD1; CDR3nt: TGTGCCAGCAGCTTGGAAGGGACAGGACCAGCCACCCAGTACTTC; CDR3aa: CASSLEGTGPATQYF
j_gene: TRBJ2-3; v_gene: TRBV6-5; abundance: .; d_gene: .; CDR3nt: TGTGCCACGAAGCCAACACTTAGCACAGATACGCAGTATTTT; CDR3aa: CATKPTLSTDTQYF
j_gene: TRBJ1-1; v_gene: TRBV15; abundance: .; d_gene: .; CDR3nt: TGTGCCACCAGCAAAGGGTCTCACCCGAACACTGAAGCTTTCTTT; CDR3aa: CATSKGSHPNTEAFF
j_gene: TRBJ1-4; v_gene: TRBV6-1; abundance: .; d_gene: TRBD1; CDR3nt: TGTGCCAGCAGTGAAGAAAGGACAGGTAACATGAGGAAACTGTTTTTT; CDR3aa: CASSEERTGNMRKLFF
j_gene: TRBJ1-3; v_gene: TRBV5-6; abundance: .; d_gene: .; CDR3nt: TGTGCCAGCAGCCCGGGAGTACCTGGAAACACCATATATTTT; CDR3aa: CASSPGVPGNTIYF
j_gene: TRBJ1-1; v_gene: TRBV6-6; abundance: .; d_gene: .; CDR3nt: TGTGCCAGCAGTCCGGCCCGGGAGGTCTGGATTTGGAACACTGAAGCTTTCTTT; CDR3aa: CASSPAREVWIWNTEAFF
j_gene: TRBJ1-2; v_gene: TRBV5-6; abundance: .; d_gene: TRBD1; CDR3nt: TGTGCCAGCACTATGAGGGACAGGGGACCCAACTATGGCTACACCTTC; CDR3aa: CASTMRDRGPNYGYTF
j_gene: TRBJ1-1; v_gene: TRBV18; abundance: .; d_gene: TRBD1; CDR3nt: TGTGCCAGCTCACCCCAGGGGGGACAGAAGAACACTGAAGCTTTCTTT; CDR3aa: CASSPQGGQKNTEAFF
j_gene: TRBJ1-2; v_gene: TRBV4-1; abundance: .; d_gene: .; CDR3nt: TGCGCCAGCAGCCAATCCCAGGGGAGGGGTGGCTACACCTTC; CDR3aa: CASSQSQGRGGYTF
j_gene: TRBJ1-5; v_gene: TRBV27; abundance: .; d_gene: TRBD1; CDR3nt: TGTGCCAGCAGACCAGGACAGGTCGGGCAGCCCCAGCATTTT; CDR3aa: CASRPGQVGQPQHF
j_gene: TRBJ1-2; v_gene: TRBV18; abundance: .; d_gene: .; CDR3nt: TGTGCCAGCTCTCCTGGACAGCTTTATGGCTACACCTTC; CDR3aa: CASSPGQLYGYTF
j_gene: TRBJ1-1; v_gene: TRBV10-3; abundance: .; d_gene: TRBD1; CDR3nt: TGTGCCATCAGTGAGACAAACCTACAGGGGGCTACGAACACTGAAGCTTTCTTT; CDR3aa: CAISETNLQGATNTEAFF
j_gene: TRBJ2-7; v_gene: TRBV6-5; abundance: .; d_gene: .; CDR3nt: TGTGCCAGCAGGGGGCTGGACGAGCAGTACTTC; CDR3aa: CASRGLDEQYF
j_gene: TRBJ2-7; v_gene: TRBV7-2; abundance: .; d_gene: TRBD2; CDR3nt: TGTGCCAGCAGCCCCCGGACTAGCGGGGGGGCTTGGGAGCAGTACTTC; CDR3aa: CASSPRTSGGAWEQYF
j_gene: TRBJ1-5; v_gene: TRBV4-2; abundance: .; d_gene: .; CDR3nt: TGTGCCAGCAGCCCACTGCCCCAGCACCCAAACAATCAGCCCCAGCATTTT; CDR3aa: CASSPLPQHPNNQPQHF
j_gene: TRBJ1-1; v_gene: TRBV5-6; abundance: .; d_gene: .; CDR3nt: TGTGCCAGCAGCCTACGCAGGGGCACTGAAGCTTTCTTT; CDR3aa: CASSLRRGTEAFF
j_gene: TRBJ1-1; v_gene: TRBV4-2; abundance: .; d_gene: .; CDR3nt: TGTGCCAGCAGCCAAGTGGGGGCGGACACTGAAGCTTTCTTT; CDR3aa: CASSQVGADTEAFF
j_gene: TRBJ2-7; v_gene: TRBV11-2; abundance: .; d_gene: .; CDR3nt: TGTGCCAGCAGCTTAGGCAGGGGACAATACGAGCAGTACTTC; CDR3aa: CASSLGRGQYEQYF
j_gene: TRBJ1-2; v_gene: TRBV5-1; abundance: .; d_gene: TRBD1; CDR3nt: TGCGCCAGCAGCCTGACAGGGCCTGACTATGGCTACACCTTC; CDR3aa: CASSLTGPDYGYTF
j_gene: TRBJ1-4; v_gene: TRBV30; abundance: .; d_gene: TRBD1; CDR3nt: TGTGCCTGGAGCGCGGACAGGGTTAATGAAAAACTGTTTTTT; CDR3aa: CAWSADRVNEKLFF
j_gene: TRBJ2-1; v_gene: TRBV4-1; abundance: .; d_gene: TRBD1; CDR3nt: TGCGCCAGCAGCCGGACCGAGCGACAGGGCTCCTACAATGAGCAGTTCTTC; CDR3aa: CASSRTERQGSYNEQFF
j_gene: TRBJ2-1; v_gene: TRBV28; abundance: .; d_gene: TRBD2; CDR3nt: TGTGCCAGCAGCCCCGGGGAGGGTGACTTCTTC; CDR3aa: CASSPGEGDFF
j_gene: TRBJ2-5; v_gene: TRBV29-1; abundance: .; d_gene: TRBD2; CDR3nt: TGCAGCGTCGGGACTAGAGAGACCCAGTACTTC; CDR3aa: CSVGTRETQYF
j_gene: TRBJ1-1; v_gene: TRBV10-3; abundance: .; d_gene: .; CDR3nt: TGTGCCATCAGTGAGTCCGTATTAGCGAACACTGAAGCTTTCTTT; CDR3aa: CAISESVLANTEAFF
j_gene: TRBJ2-7; v_gene: TRBV7-3; abundance: .; d_gene: TRBD1; CDR3nt: TGTGCCAGCAGCTCGCGACAGGGTTCCTACGAGCAGTACTTC; CDR3aa: CASSSRQGSYEQYF
j_gene: TRBJ2-6; v_gene: TRBV7-2; abundance: .; d_gene: .; CDR3nt: TGTGCCAGCAGCCAAACCGGTGTGGCAGGGGCCAACGTCCTGACTTTC; CDR3aa: CASSQTGVAGANVLTF
j_gene: TRBJ1-1; v_gene: TRBV7-3; abundance: once; d_gene: .; CDR3nt: TGTGCCAGCAGCAAGGACGATTCGAACACTGAAGCTTTCTTT; CDR3aa: CASSKDDSNTEAFF
j_gene: TRBJ1-1; v_gene: TRBV7-6; abundance: .; d_gene: .; CDR3nt: TGTGCCAGCAGCTTAGAGGGGGGGACTGAAGCTTTCTTT; CDR3aa: CASSLEGGTEAFF
j_gene: TRBJ2-1; v_gene: TRBV5-1; abundance: once; d_gene: .; CDR3nt: TGCGCCAGCAGCGGCCAGGGACGGAATCATAATGAGCAGTTCTTC; CDR3aa: CASSGQGRNHNEQFF
j_gene: TRBJ2-7; v_gene: TRBV5-6; abundance: .; d_gene: TRBD2; CDR3nt: TGTGCCAGCAGCCCCCGGGGAGGGACTCCCTACGAGCAGTACTTC; CDR3aa: CASSPRGGTPYEQYF
j_gene: TRBJ2-2; v_gene: TRBV18; abundance: .; d_gene: .; CDR3nt: TGTGCCAGCTCACCACCTGAGGGGGCGAACACCGGGGAGCTGTTTTTT; CDR3aa: CASSPPEGANTGELFF
j_gene: TRBJ1-1; v_gene: TRBV2; abundance: once; d_gene: .; CDR3nt: TGTGCCAGCGATCCGATGAACACTGAAGCTTTCTTT; CDR3aa: CASDPMNTEAFF